This TCR beta chain is drawn from a study of blood T cell repertoires in COVID-19. Repertoires were generated with immunoSEQ multiplex PCR, while TCRdb's copy carries only in-frame clones and drops some. The sample lists approximately 120,000 clones, approximately 89% seen once, with 4.3% in the top ten. Source material: peripheral blood. The clonotype comes from a human donor in a cohort sampled during active COVID-19.

The CDR3 loop reads CAISERRDVTYTEAFF. The CDR3 DNA reads as TGTGCCATCAGTGAGAGGAGGGATGTAACGTACACTGAAGCTTTCTTT. The chain employs TRBV10-3 and TRBJ1-1; unclear D gene. Germline V gives CDR1 ENHRY, CDR2 SYGVKD. The germline V and J ends were trimmed by 2 bases and 3 bases, with 16 bases remaining between them. The CDR3 sequence is 16 residues long.